Listed here are 17 T cell receptor beta chains from one sample, sequenced in a study of T cells after yellow fever vaccination. TCRdb analysed the 5' RACE reads with MiXCR anew, one entry per CDR3 protein. In the table there are hundreds of thousands of distinct CDR3 sequences, about 12% of which are singletons. Here the sequenced sample was PBMCs, taken on the day of the yellow fever booster vaccination. Every receptor here comes from a man aged 25 to 45 who received the YFV17D yellow fever vaccine.

This clonotype turned up a few times. V and J are TRBV19 and TRBJ2-3, with 9 bases that match TRBD2. Trimming took 5 bases from V and 4 from J; bases not matched to a gene: 7. The germline CDR1 and CDR2 sequences are LNHDA and SQIVND (reference sequence). This CDR3 is built from 15 residues. The DNA for the CDR3 is TGTGCCAGTAGTTGGACTAGCGAGATGGCAGATACGCAGTATTTT. Its translation: CASSWTSEMADTQYF.

The chain recombines TRBV19 with TRBJ2-1, with 7 bases that match TRBD2. The germline CDR1 and CDR2 sequences are LNHDA and SQIVND (reference sequence). The CDR3 contains 16 residues. V shed 4 bases, J shed 2 bases, and the junction held 8 bases outside the gene matches. The CDR3 here is CASSKDSGPPYNEQFF. The CDR3 DNA sequence: TGTGCCAGTAGTAAAGATAGCGGGCCTCCCTACAATGAGCAGTTCTTC.

This clonotype was detected a few times. The chain recombines TRBV6-2 or TRBV6-3 with TRBJ2-7; TRBD1 aligns across 7 bases. With V trimmed by 4 bases and J by 2 bases, 8 bases remained unmatched. Looked up from germline, CDR1 is MNHEY and CDR2 is SVGEGT. This CDR3 comprises 15 residues. CDR3 residues: CASSWTGTEAYEQYF. The CDR3 DNA reads TGTGCCAGCAGTTGGACCGGGACAGAGGCCTACGAGCAGTACTTC.

This clonotype has a handful of counts. The gene calls are TRBV20-1 and TRBJ2-7; D is ambiguous. Per germline, CDR1 DFQATT and CDR2 SNEGSKA (reference sequence). The V gene lost 7 bases and the J gene lost 7 bases, with 5 bases spanning the gap. The CDR3 spans 8 residues. CDR3: CSVGEQYF. CDR3 sequence (DNA): TGCAGTGTTGGGGAGCAGTACTTC.

The rearrangement joins TRBV28 to TRBJ2-3; 10 nucleotides align to TRBD2. CDR3 length equals 15 residues. In germline, CDR1 is MDHEN, CDR2 SYDVKM. V gave up 6 bases and J gave up 5 bases; unmatched junction bases: 8. The CDR3 coding sequence is TGTGCCAGCAGCACCACTAGCGGGAAGGTAGATACGCAGTATTTT. It codes for CASSTTSGKVDTQYF.

This chain connects TRBV12-3 or TRBV12-4 to TRBJ2-7, with 7 bases fitting TRBD1. The length of the CDR3 is 14 residues. The trim removed 5 bases at V and 3 bases at J, leaving 7 bases unmatched. This chain's CDR3 is CASSPGTVRYEQYF. The CDR3 bases are TGTGCCAGCAGTCCCGGGACAGTTCGCTACGAGCAGTACTTC.

The V gene is TRBV20-1, the J gene TRBJ2-2, with D tentatively TRBD2 (6 bases). The V end lost 3 bases, the J end lost 6 bases, and 17 bases lay between the germline ends. The CDR3 is 15 amino acids. Germline V gene data show CDR1 as DFQATT and CDR2 as SNEGSKA (reference sequence). DNA of the CDR3: TGCAGTGCTAGTGCCCCGGCGTCGGGGGCCGGGGAGCTGTTTTTT. Protein product: CSASAPASGAGELFF.

V and J are TRBV20-1 and TRBJ1-2; TRBD1 might be the D (5 bases). The CDR3 loop spans 13 amino acids. Germline V gene data show CDR1 as DFQATT and CDR2 as SNEGSKA (reference sequence). V was pared by 3 bases and J by 5 bases, with 13 bases between. CDR3 protein: CSASLGTDYGYTF. The CDR3 DNA is TGCAGTGCTAGCCTAGGGACGGATTATGGCTACACCTTC.

The CDR3 coding sequence is TGTGCCAGCAGCTTTAATGCGGCTGGGGAGCTGTTTTTT. Translated: CASSFNAAGELFF. V usage is TRBV11-2 and J usage is TRBJ2-2, with no clear D. V dropped 3 bases and J dropped 8 bases, with 10 bases sitting between them. In germline, CDR1 is SGHAT, CDR2 FQNNGV. This CDR3 contains 13 residues.

Only a few counts were recorded for this clonotype. This chain connects TRBV30 to TRBJ2-3, with TRBD2 identical over 10 bases. The CDR3 runs 14 residues. Germline CDR1 GTSNPN, CDR2 SVGIG (reference sequence). Trimming removed 5 bases from V and 3 bases from J; junction bases left unmatched: 5. The CDR3 loop reads CAWQTGLATDTQYF. The CDR3, as DNA: TGTGCCTGGCAAACGGGACTAGCGACAGATACGCAGTATTTT. Together with reference TRBV30 and TRBJ2-3, the CDR3 gives the full variable domain: SQTIHQWPATLVQPVGSPLSLECTVEGTSNPNLYWYRQAAGRGLQLLFYSVGIGQISSEVPQNLSASRPQDRQFILSSKKLLLSDSGFYLCAWQTGLATDTQYFGPGTRLTVL.

CDR3 DNA: TGTGCCAGCAGCTTAATCGGGAGCGTCGATGAGCAGTTCTTC. As protein: CASSLIGSVDEQFF. V is TRBV11-2 and J is TRBJ2-1; possible D gene TRBD2, 6 bases. The V gene lost 2 bases and the J gene lost 8 bases, with 13 bases spanning the gap. The CDR3 has 14 amino acids. Germline V lookup: CDR1 SGHAT, CDR2 FQNNGV.

The table lists this clonotype with a count of one. The chain joins TRBV6-4 to TRBJ1-5; D gene unclear. The CDR3 extends over 14 amino acids. Germline loops: CDR1 MRHNA, CDR2 SNTAGT. The germline V and J ends were trimmed by 3 bases and 2 bases, with 8 bases remaining between them. CDR3 amino acids: CASSEDGGNQPQHF. CDR3 nucleotides: TGTGCCAGCAGTGAGGACGGGGGCAATCAGCCCCAGCATTTT.

The chain uses TRBV18 and TRBJ1-1, with D tentatively TRBD1 (5 bases). CDR3 length equals 15 residues. Germline CDR1 KGHSH, CDR2 LQKENI. V lost 0 bases and J 4 bases, leaving 12 bases between the germline ends. The CDR3 DNA sequence: TGTGCCAGCTCACCACCAACAGCCCAGGGCACTGAAGCTTTCTTT. This codes for CASSPPTAQGTEAFF.

Comments on this clonotype: One end of the junction is discordant with germline, which a read error may explain. This rearrangement joins TRBV7-3 to TRBJ2-5; a weak D match, TRBD1 (6 bases). There are 13 residues in the CDR3. Germline lookup yields CDR1 SGHTA and CDR2 FQGTGA. CDR3 coding DNA: TGTGCCAGCAGCACCGGACAGAAAGAGACCCCGTACTTC. It yields the protein CASSTGQKETPYF.

This rearrangement joins TRBV12-3 or TRBV12-4 to TRBJ1-4; D unresolved. V was clipped by 3 bases and J by 0 bases, with 11 bases between them. The CDR3 length is 16 residues. CDR3 loop: CASSFRTEATNEKLFF. As DNA, the CDR3 is TGTGCCAGCAGTTTCCGGACGGAAGCAACTAATGAAAAACTGTTTTTT.

The CDR3 DNA reads as TGTGCCATCAGTAACTGGGAACAGAATAACGAGCAGTACTTC. Translation: CAISNWEQNNEQYF. The J gene is TRBJ2-7, the V gene TRBV10-3; the D is unclear. V gave up 5 bases and J gave up 5 bases, with 16 bases separating them. The germline CDR1 and CDR2 sequences are ENHRY and SYGVKD. This CDR3 has 14 residues.

CDR3 sequence reads: CASSDSFDTGELFF. As DNA, the CDR3 is TGTGCCAGCAGCGATAGTTTCGACACCGGGGAGCTGTTTTTT. The V gene is TRBV11-1, the J gene TRBJ2-2; the D is unclear. The V end was cut by 5 bases, the J end by 3 bases, with 10 bases between. The germline V gene encodes CDR1 SGHAT and CDR2 FQDESV (reference sequence). This CDR3 spans 14 amino acids.